The 23 T cell receptor beta chains below were found in one sample sequenced in a study of blood T cell repertoires in COVID-19. Libraries were prepared by immunoSEQ multiplex PCR; TCRdb keeps only in-frame clonotypes and omits some of them. Found here are nearly 80,000 clones, approximately 78% of them singletons; the top ten hold 35% to 40%. Sequences were obtained from peripheral blood. The receptors were gathered from a woman in her 70s with acute or convalescent COVID-19.

The V and J genes are TRBV5-1 and TRBJ2-1; D is uncertain. Germline CDR1 SGHRS, CDR2 YFSETQ. Trimming stripped 0 bases from V and 1 base from J, with 8 bases between. The CDR3 has 15 residues. The CDR3 DNA reads as TGCGCCAGCAGCTTGGTCCAGACTTCCTACAATGAGCAGTTCTTC. Its translation: CASSLVQTSYNEQFF.

The chain is built from TRBV29-1 and TRBJ1-5; D ambiguous. CDR1 and CDR2 from the germline V gene are SQVTM and ANQGSEA. V lost 5 bases to trimming and J lost 7 bases, with 18 bases between them. This CDR3 spans 14 amino acids. The CDR3 DNA reads TGCAGCGTTCTCACGGGTTTCGTAGGACAGCCCCAGCATTTT. Its protein is CSVLTGFVGQPQHF. Full variable domain (outside the CDR3, taken from reference TRBV29-1 and TRBJ1-5): SAVISQKPSRDICQRGTSLTIQCQVDSQVTMMFWYRQQPGQSLTLIATANQGSEATYESGFVIDKFPISRPNLTFSTLTVSNMSPEDSSIYLCSVLTGFVGQPQHFGDGTRLSIL.

The rearrangement joins TRBV7-9 to TRBJ2-1; D is possibly TRBD2 (5 bases). Germline values: CDR1 SEHNR, CDR2 FQNEAQ (reference sequence). Trimming took 1 base from V and 1 from J, leaving 8 bases between them. This CDR3 has 15 residues. The CDR3 DNA sequence: TGTGCCAGCAGCTTAGGCGCGGGTTCCTACAATGAGCAGTTCTTC. Translation: CASSLGAGSYNEQFF.

V and J are TRBV27 and TRBJ1-1; weak D call: TRBD1 (5 bases). In germline, CDR1 is MNHEY, CDR2 SMNVEV (reference sequence). The ends were cut back, 2 bases at V and 4 bases at J, with 14 bases in the middle. The CDR3 consists of 15 residues. The CDR3 coding sequence is TGTGCCAGCAGTTTAGCTGTAGGGGAGGCCACTGAAGCTTTCTTT. This codes for CASSLAVGEATEAFF.

The genes are TRBV6-4 and TRBJ2-5, with 10 bases lining up with TRBD1. Looked up from germline, CDR1 is MRHNA and CDR2 is SNTAGT. The length of the CDR3 is 17 residues. Trimming at V came to 1 base and at J to 5 bases, leaving 10 bases not matched to a gene. CDR3 nucleotide sequence: TGTGCCAGCAGTGACTTGGGGACAGGGGAATACAAGGAGACCCAGTACTTC. Amino acids: CASSDLGTGEYKETQYF.

This clone has a handful of counts. The chain is built from TRBV5-1 and TRBJ2-3, with 14 bases that match TRBD2. The CDR3 sequence is 17 residues long. Germline values: CDR1 SGHRS, CDR2 YFSETQ. Germline trimming cut 4 bases from V and 2 bases from J; bases unmatched to any gene: 6. CDR3 amino acids: CASSPGTSGSFTDTQYF. DNA for the CDR3: TGCGCCAGCAGCCCTGGGACTAGCGGGAGTTTCACAGATACGCAGTATTTT.

The chain recombines TRBV7-8 with TRBJ2-1, with TRBD1 identical over 11 bases. Germline V gene data show CDR1 as SGHVS and CDR2 as FQNEAQ. This CDR3 contains 16 residues. V gave up 1 base and J gave up 6 bases; unmatched junction bases: 5. CDR3 sequence (DNA): TGTGCCAGCAGCTTAGTTAGGGGGACAGGGGGCAATGAGCAGTTCTTC. Protein product: CASSLVRGTGGNEQFF.

The chain has TRBV5-1 and TRBJ2-7; 7 bases are shared with TRBD1. V lost 3 bases to trimming and J lost 6 bases; unmatched junction nucleotides: 9. The germline gives CDR1 SGHRS, CDR2 YFSETQ. The CDR3 has 14 amino acids. The CDR3 DNA is TGCGCCAGCAGCTGCGGGCAGGGGGTCTGCGAGCAGTACTTC. Amino acid sequence: CASSCGQGVCEQYF.

This chain links TRBV2 with TRBJ1-2; D not resolved. The CDR3 runs 13 residues. The germline gives CDR1 SNHLY, CDR2 FYNNEI. The V gene lost 0 bases and the J gene lost 4 bases, with 6 bases spanning the gap. The CDR3 spells CASSEAFSYGYTF. In DNA, the CDR3 is TGTGCCAGCAGTGAAGCATTCAGCTATGGCTACACCTTC.

This clone came up once. The genes are TRBV3-1 (or the pseudogene TRBV3-2) and TRBJ2-4, with D perhaps matching TRBD2 (7 bases). The V gene's germline CDR1 is LGHDT and CDR2 YNNKEL (reference sequence). Trimming cost V 1 base and J 1 base, with 17 bases left between them. This CDR3 contains 18 residues. The CDR3 loop is CASSQGWGGGGAKNIQYF. The DNA of the CDR3 is TGTGCCAGCAGCCAAGGTTGGGGGGGCGGTGGGGCCAAAAACATTCAGTACTTC.

V usage is TRBV7-3 and J usage is TRBJ2-2; D gene ambiguous. V lost 5 bases, J lost 5 bases, and 6 bases lay in between. In germline, CDR1 is SGHTA, CDR2 FQGTGA. This CDR3 has 12 residues. Here the CDR3 DNA reads TGTGCCAGCAGCCGCCAGACCGGGGAGCTGTTTTTT. Amino acids: CASSRQTGELFF.

The table lists this clone with a few counts. The chain couples TRBV27 to TRBJ2-1; D may be TRBD1 (5 bases). Trimming left V 0 bases short and J 2 bases short, with 8 bases between. Germline V gene sequence: CDR1 MNHEY, CDR2 SMNVEV (reference sequence). The CDR3 has 15 residues. The CDR3 region has the DNA TGTGCCAGCAGTTTATCCAGGGATACCTACAATGAGCAGTTCTTC. Its protein is CASSLSRDTYNEQFF.

V and J are TRBV19 and TRBJ1-4, with D possibly TRBD1 on 6 matching bases. Germline CDR1 and CDR2: LNHDA and SQIVND (reference sequence). V was shortened by 3 bases and J by 5 bases, with 10 bases between the two germline ends. The CDR3 contains 14 residues. The CDR3 DNA reads TGTGCCAGTAGTATGGGGGGGGCCAATGAAAAACTGTTTTTT. This codes for CASSMGGANEKLFF.

The rearrangement joins TRBV3-1 (or the pseudogene TRBV3-2) to TRBJ1-4, with 8 bases identical to TRBD1. From germline, CDR1 is LGHDT and CDR2 YNNKEL (reference sequence). The CDR3 length is 15 residues. The junction had 3 bases not matched to a gene; V was cut back by 2 bases and J by 4 bases. Written as DNA, the CDR3 is TGTGCCAGCAGCCAACAGACAGGGGTTAATGAAAAACTGTTTTTT. Its translation: CASSQQTGVNEKLFF.

The rearrangement joins TRBV5-5 to TRBJ1-2; D remains ambiguous. This CDR3 contains 14 residues. Germline V lookup: CDR1 SGHKS, CDR2 YYEKEE (reference sequence). V shed 6 bases and J shed 8 bases, with 20 bases lying between them. In DNA, the CDR3 is TGTGCCAGCACTTCGAATCGGCGGCCCGAAGGCTACACCTTC. Translating it yields CASTSNRRPEGYTF.

The chain recombines TRBV5-4 with TRBJ2-1; 12 bases are a match to TRBD2. The CDR3 runs 15 residues. V was clipped by 5 bases and J by 9 bases; unmatched bases: 9. Germline lookup yields CDR1 SGHNT and CDR2 YYREEE (reference sequence). The CDR3 bases are TGTGCCAGCAGTCCGATCGGACTAGCGGGATCTGAGCAGTTCTTC. Translation gives CASSPIGLAGSEQFF.

The genes are TRBV6-6 and TRBJ2-2; 8 bases match TRBD2. The CDR3 totals 16 residues. The germline gives CDR1 MNHNY, CDR2 SVGAGI (reference sequence). V dropped 0 bases and J dropped 5; count of bases not matched to a gene: 5. The CDR3 loop is CASSYSGGRRTGELFF. CDR3 coding DNA: TGTGCCAGCAGTTACTCTGGCGGGAGGAGGACCGGGGAGCTGTTTTTT.

This sequence joins TRBV19 and TRBJ2-6, with unresolved D. The CDR3 is made up of 14 amino acids. Trimming took 6 bases from V and 2 from J, leaving 8 bases between them. The germline CDR1 and CDR2 sequences are LNHDA and SQIVND (reference sequence). CDR3 DNA sequence: TGTGCCAGTAGAGAGAGTGCTGGGGCCAACGTCCTGACTTTC. It translates to CASRESAGANVLTF.

This sequence joins TRBV5-6 and TRBJ2-7; a possible D gene is TRBD2 (6 bases). Trimming stripped 6 bases from V and 4 bases from J, with 23 bases between. Germline CDR1 and CDR2: SGHDT and YYEEEE. The CDR3 has 16 residues. The CDR3 DNA follows: TGTGCCAGCACCACCTCCTGGGGACGGGACTGGTACGAGCAGTACTTC. Protein sequence: CASTTSWGRDWYEQYF.

The rearrangement links TRBV5-1 to TRBJ2-1, with 7 bases that match TRBD2. This CDR3 spans 16 amino acids. J lost 0 bases, V lost 0 bases, and 3 bases had no gene match. From germline, CDR1 is SGHRS and CDR2 YFSETQ. This CDR3 reads CASSLEAGSSYNEQFF. The CDR3 bases are TGCGCCAGCAGCTTGGAAGCGGGGAGCTCCTACAATGAGCAGTTCTTC. The full variable domain, in which reference TRBV5-1 and TRBJ2-1 provide the parts outside the CDR3, is KAGVTQTPRYLIKTRGQQVTLSCSPISGHRSVSWYQQTPGQGLQFLFEYFSETQRNKGNFPGRFSGRQFSNSRSEMNVSTLELGDSALYLCASSLEAGSSYNEQFFGPGTRLTVL.

A few counts support this clone. The chain carries TRBV24-1 and TRBJ1-5, with TRBD1 identical over 8 bases. The V gene's germline CDR1 is KGHDR and CDR2 SFDVKD. This CDR3 has 14 residues. V was pared by 3 bases and J by 5 bases, with 2 bases of the junction left unmatched. The CDR3 region has the DNA TGTGCCACCAGTGATGGGACAGGCCATCAGCCCCAGCATTTT. This sequence encodes CATSDGTGHQPQHF.

The chain has TRBV2 and TRBJ2-1, with TRBD2 matching 14 bases. Germline lookup yields CDR1 SNHLY and CDR2 FYNNEI. The V segment lost 6 bases and the J segment 7 bases; nucleotides outside the gene matches: 14. The CDR3 is 18 residues long. The CDR3 DNA reads as TGTGCCAGCAGAGCGACTAGCGGGAGGGCGTCTGGACTAAATGAGCAGTTCTTC. This codes for CASRATSGRASGLNEQFF.

The V gene is TRBV4-2, the J gene TRBJ1-2; no firm D call. Trimming pared 0 bases from V and 1 base from J, leaving 6 bases between. This CDR3 is built from 14 residues. The germline CDR1 and CDR2 sequences are LGHNA and YNFKEQ. CDR3 sequence: CASSQDRNNYGYTF. The CDR3 nucleotides are TGTGCCAGCAGCCAAGATCGTAATAACTATGGCTACACCTTC.